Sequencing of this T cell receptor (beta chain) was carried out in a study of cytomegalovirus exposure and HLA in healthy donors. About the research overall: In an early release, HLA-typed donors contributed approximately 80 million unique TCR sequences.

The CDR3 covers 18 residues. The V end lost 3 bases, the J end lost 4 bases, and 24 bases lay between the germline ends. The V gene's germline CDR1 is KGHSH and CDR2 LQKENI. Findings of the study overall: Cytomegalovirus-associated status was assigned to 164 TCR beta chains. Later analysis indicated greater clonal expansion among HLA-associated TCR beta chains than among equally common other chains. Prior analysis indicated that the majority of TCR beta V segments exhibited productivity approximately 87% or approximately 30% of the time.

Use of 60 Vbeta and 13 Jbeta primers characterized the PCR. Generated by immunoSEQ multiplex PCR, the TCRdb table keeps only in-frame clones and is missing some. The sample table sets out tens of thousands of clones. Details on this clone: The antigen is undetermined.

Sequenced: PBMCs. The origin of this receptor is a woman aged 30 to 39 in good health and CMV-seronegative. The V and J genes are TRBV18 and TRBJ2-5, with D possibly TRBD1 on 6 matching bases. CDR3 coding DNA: TGTGCCAGCTCACCGCTTCCACAGGGTAGGGGCGGCGGAGAGACCCAGTACTTC. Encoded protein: CASSPLPQGRGGGETQYF.